The T cell receptor beta chain under discussion was sequenced for a study of T cells in Graves' hyperthyroidism and ophthalmopathy. Whole-study findings and limits: Researchers found most expanded thyroid clonotypes above 0.001 in blood as well.

On this clonotype: The antigen is not known.

TCR beta CDR3 region amplification was performed from RNA transcripts. When the TCR CDR3 underwent first-round RT-PCR, the HTBI primer set was used. TCRdb recomputed calls from the multiplex PCR reads with MiXCR, one row per CDR3 protein. The sample lists approximately 400,000 distinct CDR3 sequences; around an eighth were seen once. Each ophthalmopathy patient scored at least 3 on the Clinical Activity Score and at least 4 on NOSPECS grade, with duration under 3 months. The CDR3 consists of 14 residues. In germline, CDR1 is KGHDR, CDR2 SFDVKD. V was trimmed by 7 bases and J by 5 bases, leaving 14 bases between them.

This rearrangement joins TRBV24-1 to TRBJ2-1, with a tentative D call TRBD2 (6 bases). This receptor was identified in a man aged 50 to 60 with Graves' ophthalmopathy. Sequencing input: blood. The CDR3 DNA is TGTGCCACCAGACCCCGGGACTGGGACAATGAGCAGTTCTTC. Translated, it gives CATRPRDWDNEQFF.